These 26 T cell receptor beta chains were all obtained from the same sample, sequenced in a study of T-cell memory formation after mild COVID-19. TCRdb called the 5' RACE reads again in MiXCR, with one record for every CDR3 protein. The table has approximately 250,000 distinct CDR3 sequences, 15% seen once. Sequencing was performed on PBMCs or a T cell subset sorted from them (not recorded which). Receptors originate from an adult woman who had mild COVID-19 (a few samples of this study predate the infection). Cell type and time point are not known.

V and J are TRBV24-1 and TRBJ2-1; 8 bases align to TRBD1. Germline V CDR1 and CDR2: KGHDR, SFDVKD. J gave up 2 bases and V 5 bases, and 1 base lay outside the gene matches. This CDR3 is 14 amino acids long. In DNA, the CDR3 is TGTGCCACCAGTGCACAGGGGGCCTACAATGAGCAGTTCTTC. Translation gives CATSAQGAYNEQFF.

In the case of this clonotype: One end of the junction varies from germline; a read error may be responsible. This chain joins TRBV7-7 and TRBJ2-7; D call uncertain. CDR3 length: 11 residues. Germline V gene sequence: CDR1 SSHAT, CDR2 FNYEAQ (reference sequence). The CDR3 is CASSLESEQYF. The CDR3 DNA sequence: TGTGCTAGCAGCTTAGAGTCCGAGCAGTACTTC.

With regard to this clonotype: An end of the junction differs from the germline gene, which may be a read error. This rearrangement joins TRBV16 to TRBJ1-1; D ambiguous. The CDR3 covers 14 residues. The germline V gene encodes CDR1 KGHSY and CDR2 FQNENV. The CDR3 sequence: CASSQSRQSTEVFF. CDR3 bases: TGTGCCAGCAGCCAATCGAGGCAGAGCACTGAAGTTTTCTTT.

This clonotype was recorded many times. The rearrangement joins TRBV7-8 to TRBJ2-7, with D possibly matching TRBD2 (6 bases). V shed 1 base and J shed 4 bases, with 8 bases lying between them. Germline CDR1 and CDR2: SGHVS and FQNEAQ. There are 13 residues in the CDR3. As DNA, the CDR3 is TGTGCCAGCAGCTTAGGGGAGGTATACGAGCAGTACTTC. This gives the protein CASSLGEVYEQYF.

This clonotype was counted only a few times. This chain connects TRBV20-1 to TRBJ2-1; a weak D match, TRBD2 (6 bases). The germline V and J ends were trimmed by 5 bases and 3 bases, with 20 bases remaining between them. The length of the CDR3 is 16 residues. Looked up from germline, CDR1 is DFQATT and CDR2 is SNEGSKA (reference sequence). CDR3 coding DNA: TGCAGTGCTCCTGCGACCGGGACTCCACTCTACAATGAGCAGTTCTTC. This translates into CSAPATGTPLYNEQFF.

This clonotype was counted only a few times. This sequence joins TRBV7-9 and TRBJ1-2, with D possibly matching TRBD1 (5 bases). This CDR3 is 14 amino acids long. From germline, CDR1 is SEHNR and CDR2 FQNEAQ (reference sequence). V lost 1 base and J lost 6, with 12 bases in between. CDR3: CASSLVGGENGYTF. DNA for the CDR3: TGTGCCAGCAGCTTAGTAGGAGGGGAAAATGGCTACACCTTC.

This clonotype was counted between two and nine times. The chain recombines TRBV10-3 with TRBJ1-5; no clear D. The CDR3 contains 14 residues. Deletions cut 6 bases from V and 4 bases from J, with 13 bases between. Germline lookup yields CDR1 ENHRY and CDR2 SYGVKD. The CDR3 is CAIRPGLGNQPQHF. The CDR3 bases are TGTGCCATCAGGCCGGGTCTTGGGAATCAGCCCCAGCATTTT.

This clonotype has ten or more counts. This chain uses TRBV12-3 or TRBV12-4 with TRBJ1-1; D perhaps matches TRBD1 (5 bases). CDR3 length equals 16 residues. V was shortened by 0 bases and J by 1 base, with 12 bases between the two germline ends. DNA for the CDR3: TGTGCCAGCAGTTTAGCCCTGGGACGGAAGAACACTGAAGCTTTCTTT. Protein product: CASSLALGRKNTEAFF.

The CDR3: CSASKGLSYEQYF. The CDR3 DNA reads as TGCAGTGCTAGTAAGGGGCTCTCCTACGAGCAGTACTTC. The V and J genes are TRBV20-1 and TRBJ2-7; perhaps TRBD1 as D (5 bases). V lost 3 bases, J lost 0 bases, and 9 bases lay in between. The length of the CDR3 is 13 residues. CDR1 is DFQATT and CDR2 is SNEGSKA in the germline V gene (reference sequence).

The CDR3 here is CASSETFWRMNTEAFF. The CDR3 DNA sequence: TGTGCCAGCAGTGAAACCTTTTGGAGGATGAACACTGAAGCTTTCTTT. This chain uses TRBV6-1 with TRBJ1-1; D is undetermined. Trimming took off 2 bases at V and 0 bases at J, with 13 bases between the two ends. This CDR3 is 16 amino acids long. Germline CDR1 reads MNHNS; CDR2 reads SASEGT.

This clonotype was counted between two and nine times. The V gene is TRBV29-1, the J gene TRBJ2-1; D is unresolved. The CDR3 consists of 13 residues. Germline V gene lookup returns CDR1 SQVTM and CDR2 ANQGSEA. In DNA form, the CDR3 reads TGCAGTGCTTGCGAAAGCTCCTACAATGAGCAGTTCTTC. Translation gives CSACESSYNEQFF.

In this sample, this clonotype turned up a few times. The genes are TRBV25-1 and TRBJ2-7, with a tentative D call TRBD2 (6 bases). Trimming removed 1 base at V and 1 base at J, with 11 bases between. CDR1 and CDR2 from the germline V gene are MGHDK and SYGVNS. This CDR3 comprises 15 residues. CDR3 DNA sequence: TGTGCCAGCAGTGAATTGGGACTTGCATCCTACGAGCAGTACTTC. Its translation is CASSELGLASYEQYF.

This clonotype was detected only a few times. V gene TRBV20-1 combines with J gene TRBJ2-1; 8 bases line up with TRBD1. The CDR3 spans 14 residues. CDR1 and CDR2 (germline): DFQATT, SNEGSKA (reference sequence). The V gene end was trimmed by 6 bases and the J gene end by 0 bases; junction bases not matched to a gene: 4. The CDR3 DNA reads as TGCAGTGCCTCTGACAGGGGCTCCTACAATGAGCAGTTCTTC. This gives the protein CSASDRGSYNEQFF.

The chain employs TRBV18 and TRBJ2-1, with 10 bases fitting TRBD2. The CDR3 covers 16 residues. Trimming removed 3 bases from V and 6 bases from J; junction bases left unmatched: 8. The germline CDR1 and CDR2 sequences are KGHSH and LQKENI. The CDR3 DNA reads as TGTGCCAGCTCACCTAGGTCGGCTAGCGGGAGCAATGAGCAGTTCTTC. Amino acids: CASSPRSASGSNEQFF.

This clonotype has at least ten counts. This chain uses TRBV7-9 with TRBJ1-5; TRBD1 matches at 7 bases. Trimming at V came to 5 bases and at J to 7 bases, leaving 5 bases not matched to a gene. This CDR3 region has 13 residues. Germline values: CDR1 SEHNR, CDR2 FQNEAQ (reference sequence). The CDR3 sequence: CASSAQGGQPQHF. The CDR3 DNA sequence: TGTGCCAGCAGCGCCCAGGGGGGCCAGCCCCAGCATTTT.

A few counts support this clonotype. The chain couples TRBV19 to TRBJ2-7; D gene ambiguous. Trimming left V 6 bases short and J 3 bases short, with 15 bases between. Germline CDR1 LNHDA, CDR2 SQIVND (reference sequence). This CDR3 contains 14 residues. The CDR3 spells CASSPGFSLYEQYF. The CDR3 DNA sequence: TGTGCCAGTAGCCCTGGGTTTTCCCTCTACGAGCAGTACTTC.

This clonotype was counted many times. The chain is built from TRBV6-5 and TRBJ2-4; 8 bases agree with TRBD1. The V gene end was trimmed by 7 bases and the J gene end by 6 bases; junction bases not matched to a gene: 8. This CDR3 spans 14 amino acids. CDR1 is MNHEY and CDR2 is SVGAGI in the germline V gene. This chain's CDR3 is CASTQTGTGNIQYF. CDR3 nucleotides: TGTGCCAGCACCCAGACCGGGACAGGAAACATTCAGTACTTC.

The chain is built from TRBV4-3 and TRBJ2-1; 13 positions agree with TRBD2. Germline loops: CDR1 LGHNA, CDR2 YSLEER. This CDR3 is 17 amino acids long. The trim removed 0 bases at V and 7 bases at J, leaving 6 bases unmatched. The CDR3 coding sequence is TGCGCCAGCAGCCAAGATGTGGGACTAGCGGGACGGAATGAGCAGTTCTTC. This encodes CASSQDVGLAGRNEQFF.

The rearrangement uses TRBV6-5 and TRBJ2-3; D perhaps matches TRBD2 (7 bases). V was cut by 6 bases and J by 1 base, with 14 bases left in between. Germline-derived CDR1 and CDR2 are MNHEY and SVGAGI. CDR3 length equals 15 residues. The CDR3 is CASRREGGGTDTQYF. In DNA, the CDR3 is TGTGCCAGCAGACGAGAGGGGGGGGGCACAGATACGCAGTATTTT.

This clonotype was picked up many times. This chain links TRBV20-1 with TRBJ2-7; 7 bases line up with TRBD1. V shed 2 bases, J shed 1 base, and the junction held 11 bases outside the gene matches. This CDR3 has 16 residues. Germline-derived CDR1 and CDR2 are DFQATT and SNEGSKA (reference sequence). CDR3 loop: CSARPLRTGDSYEQYF. DNA of the CDR3: TGCAGTGCTAGACCCCTAAGGACAGGAGATTCCTACGAGCAGTACTTC.

This clonotype was seen more than once but under ten times. The V gene is TRBV4-3, the J gene TRBJ2-3; tentatively, D is TRBD1 (5 bases). Germline loops: CDR1 LGHNA, CDR2 YSLEER. Trimming took 11 bases from V and 3 from J, leaving 15 bases between them. The CDR3 is made up of 13 amino acids. The CDR3 DNA follows: TGCGCCTCCTCGACGCAGGGAACAGATACGCAGTATTTT. Its protein product is CASSTQGTDTQYF.

This chain joins TRBV7-9 and TRBJ1-1; D might be TRBD1 (5 bases). This CDR3 has 13 residues. Trimming took 5 bases from V and 4 from J, leaving 11 bases between them. CDR1 SEHNR and CDR2 FQNEAQ come from the germline V gene (reference sequence). The CDR3 sequence: CASSGGTVTEAFF. The CDR3 nucleotides read TGTGCCAGCAGCGGCGGGACGGTCACTGAAGCTTTCTTT.

The J gene is TRBJ2-7, the V gene TRBV4-1, with TRBD2 as a possible D gene (5 bases). V lost 4 bases and J lost 2, with 15 bases in between. Germline V CDR1 and CDR2: MGHRA, YSYEKL. The length of the CDR3 is 15 residues. The CDR3 nucleotides are TGCGCCAGCAGCCCTCGACCAGCCGGGGCCTACGAGCAGTACTTC. Its translation is CASSPRPAGAYEQYF.

The table lists this clonotype with a few counts. The chain uses TRBV5-1 and TRBJ1-5, with unresolved D. Trimming left V 1 base short and J 3 bases short, with 11 bases between. The CDR3 spans 15 residues. The V gene's germline CDR1 is SGHRS and CDR2 YFSETQ. The CDR3 protein is CASSLNPESNQPQHF. DNA of the CDR3: TGCGCCAGCAGCTTGAATCCGGAGTCCAATCAGCCCCAGCATTTT.

The chain joins TRBV12-3 or TRBV12-4 to TRBJ2-7; TRBD1 aligns across 7 bases. The CDR3 extends over 14 amino acids. The junction had 10 bases not matched to a gene; V was cut back by 6 bases and J by 5 bases. The CDR3 DNA follows: TGTGCCAGCAGAGCGCCGACAGGGATCAACGAGCAGTACTTC. Translation gives CASRAPTGINEQYF.

V and J are TRBV12-5 and TRBJ2-1; 8 nucleotides align to TRBD2. The J segment lost 12 bases and the V segment lost 5 bases, leaving 12 bases of the junction unmatched. CDR3 length: 14 residues. Germline CDR1 is LGHNT and CDR2 is FRNRAP. Written as DNA, the CDR3 is TGTGCTAGTGGTCCGATAGCGGGAATAGGGGGGCAGTTCTTC. Amino acid sequence: CASGPIAGIGGQFF.